Shown below are 6 T cell receptor beta chains from a single sample sequenced in a study of blood T cell repertoires in COVID-19 (dated by TCRdb to about 2020). Library generation was performed with the immunoSEQ multiplex PCR assay. The table was pulled from immuneACCESS by TCRdb, which kept in-frame rearrangements only. Such tables lose some clones; where checked, under half of the loss comes from unresolved V genes, and the rest has no known cause. Across this sample there are around 26,000 clones, with roughly 94% seen only once. Of the sample, around 30% falls within the top ten clones. The sample comprised peripheral blood. The receptor set was obtained from a man in his 70s with active COVID-19.

The chain joins TRBV5-5 to TRBJ1-1; TRBD1 is a possible D gene (6 bases). CDR3 length equals 17 residues. V was pared by 4 bases and J by 0 bases, with 19 bases between. Per the germline V gene, CDR1 is SGHKS and CDR2 is YYEKEE (reference sequence). This CDR3 reads CASSRGQSGLVNTEAFF. The CDR3 bases are TGTGCCAGCAGCCGAGGACAGTCAGGGTTGGTGAACACTGAAGCTTTCTTT.

This clone is a singleton in its sample. CDR3: CASSRLAGVETQYF. Here the CDR3 DNA reads TGTGCCAGCAGTCGACTAGCGGGAGTGGAGACCCAGTACTTC. The V gene is TRBV27, the J gene TRBJ2-5, with 12 bases fitting TRBD2. The J segment lost 5 bases and the V segment lost 5 bases, leaving 3 bases of the junction unmatched. Germline V gene sequence: CDR1 MNHEY, CDR2 SMNVEV (reference sequence). This CDR3 is 14 amino acids long.

The chain employs TRBV11-2 and TRBJ2-5; TRBD2 matches at 9 bases. This CDR3 has 16 residues. Germline CDR1 is SGHAT and CDR2 is FQNNGV. After removal of 1 base from V and 4 bases from J, the junction contained 7 bases not matched to a gene. DNA of the CDR3: TGTGCCAGCAGCTTAGGGGCTAGCGGGAAGGGAGAGACCCAGTACTTC. As protein: CASSLGASGKGETQYF.

The gene calls are TRBV9 and TRBJ2-1, with 9 bases aligning to TRBD2. The CDR3 loop spans 15 amino acids. CDR1 SGDLS and CDR2 YYNGEE come from the germline V gene. Unmatched junction bases numbered 8, after V lost 4 bases and J lost 6 bases. The CDR3 loop reads CASSPTGTSSNEQFF. In DNA, the CDR3 is TGTGCCAGCAGCCCAACCGGGACTAGCAGCAATGAGCAGTTCTTC.

This chain joins TRBV18 and TRBJ2-7; TRBD1 might be the D (6 bases). CDR1 is KGHSH, CDR2 LQKENI, per germline. Trimming removed 2 bases at V and 8 bases at J, with 16 bases between. The length of the CDR3 is 14 residues. The CDR3 here is CASSPVNSGQQQYF. The CDR3 nucleotides are TGTGCCAGCTCACCAGTAAATTCAGGACAGCAGCAGTACTTC.

This rearrangement joins TRBV7-2 to TRBJ2-7, with 14 bases that match TRBD2. From germline, CDR1 is SGHTA and CDR2 FQGNSA. J gave up 9 bases and V 0 bases, and 16 bases lay outside the gene matches. The CDR3 is 19 amino acids. The CDR3 loop is CASSLAVPGLAGGLGWQYF. DNA for the CDR3: TGTGCCAGCAGCTTAGCAGTACCCGGACTAGCGGGAGGATTGGGCTGGCAGTACTTC.